Listed below are T cell receptor beta chains from one sample, sequenced in a study of blood T cell repertoires in COVID-19. The repertoire was sequenced with immunoSEQ multiplex PCR; TCRdb's copy has only in-frame clones and lacks some. The sample has approximately 220,000 clones; about 86% are singletons. Sequencing was done on a sample of PBMCs or T cells enriched from blood (not recorded which). The source is a woman in her 30s who had been exposed to COVID-19. The CDR3 runs from the conserved cysteine through the conserved F or W. Each record gives: V gene, D gene, clone size, J gene, CDR3 DNA, CDR3 protein. A D gene is named only where the DNA matches it firmly. Rows may omit the clone size; those that give it use once, few, many or a size class.

V gene: TRBV27; D gene: NA; clone size: NA; J gene: TRBJ2-7; CDR3 DNA: TGTGCCAGCAGCCCGGGTAGGTTCTACGAGCAGTACTTC; CDR3 protein: CASSPGRFYEQYF
V gene: TRBV5-1; D gene: NA; clone size: NA; J gene: TRBJ2-7; CDR3 DNA: TGCGCCAGCAGCCTGCGGGCACAGGGCTACGAGCAGTACTTC; CDR3 protein: CASSLRAQGYEQYF
V gene: TRBV19; D gene: NA; clone size: NA; J gene: TRBJ1-1; CDR3 DNA: TGTGCCACAAGACAGAACACTGAAGCTTTCTTT; CDR3 protein: CATRQNTEAFF
V gene: TRBV30; D gene: TRBD1; clone size: NA; J gene: TRBJ2-1; CDR3 DNA: TGTGCCTCCGGACAGGGGAGGACCTTCTACAATGAGCAGTTCTTC; CDR3 protein: CASGQGRTFYNEQFF
V gene: TRBV9; D gene: NA; clone size: NA; J gene: TRBJ1-2; CDR3 DNA: TGTGCCAGCAGCGGATTAACAGACTCCCGGGGCTATGGCTACACCTTC; CDR3 protein: CASSGLTDSRGYGYTF
V gene: TRBV12-5; D gene: TRBD2; clone size: NA; J gene: TRBJ2-3; CDR3 DNA: TGTGCTAGTGGTTTGGCCGGGACTAGCGGGGGGGCAGATACGCAGTATTTT; CDR3 protein: CASGLAGTSGGADTQYF
V gene: TRBV12-2; D gene: NA; clone size: NA; J gene: TRBJ1-2; CDR3 DNA: TGTGCAAGTCGCCCAGAGGGGGTCCGGGACAGGGACCTCGCTAACTATGGCTACACCTTC; CDR3 protein: CASRPEGVRDRDLANYGYTF
V gene: TRBV27; D gene: NA; clone size: NA; J gene: TRBJ1-5; CDR3 DNA: TGTGCCAGCAGTGCGACAGGTTTTAGCAATCAGCCCCAGCATTTT; CDR3 protein: CASSATGFSNQPQHF
V gene: TRBV3-1/TRBV3-2; D gene: TRBD2; clone size: once; J gene: TRBJ2-5; CDR3 DNA: TGTGCCAGCAGCCAAGGGGCGTCTAGCGGGGGGGAAGAGACCCAGTACTTC; CDR3 protein: CASSQGASSGGEETQYF
V gene: TRBV6-5; D gene: TRBD1; clone size: NA; J gene: TRBJ1-1; CDR3 DNA: TGTGCCAGCAGACGAAACGCAGGGGGGAACACTGAAGCTTTCTTT; CDR3 protein: CASRRNAGGNTEAFF
V gene: TRBV4-1; D gene: TRBD1; clone size: NA; J gene: TRBJ1-2; CDR3 DNA: TGCGCCAGCAGCCAGGGACAGACCCTGGGTTATGGCTACACCTTC; CDR3 protein: CASSQGQTLGYGYTF
V gene: TRBV7-2; D gene: NA; clone size: NA; J gene: TRBJ1-2; CDR3 DNA: TGTGCCAGCAGCACAAGACAGGCTAACTATGGCTACACCTTC; CDR3 protein: CASSTRQANYGYTF
V gene: TRBV6-5; D gene: TRBD1; clone size: NA; J gene: TRBJ1-2; CDR3 DNA: TGTGCCAGCAGAACAGGGGGTGGTGGCTACACCTTC; CDR3 protein: CASRTGGGGYTF
V gene: TRBV19; D gene: NA; clone size: NA; J gene: TRBJ1-5; CDR3 DNA: TGTGCCAGTAGTATCTGGCCGGACTATAGCAATCAGCCCCAGCATTTT; CDR3 protein: CASSIWPDYSNQPQHF
V gene: TRBV6-1; D gene: TRBD1; clone size: NA; J gene: TRBJ1-1; CDR3 DNA: TGTGCCAGCAGTGAACAGGGGGACACTGAAGCTTTCTTT; CDR3 protein: CASSEQGDTEAFF
V gene: TRBV30; D gene: NA; clone size: NA; J gene: TRBJ1-5; CDR3 DNA: TGTGCCTGGAGTGTACGAGGCGCACGGCAGCCCCAGCATTTT; CDR3 protein: CAWSVRGARQPQHF
V gene: TRBV29-1; D gene: NA; clone size: few; J gene: TRBJ2-3; CDR3 DNA: TGCAGCGTTTTAGGGGCAGGGACAGATACGCAGTATTTT; CDR3 protein: CSVLGAGTDTQYF
V gene: TRBV11-3; D gene: NA; clone size: NA; J gene: TRBJ2-1; CDR3 DNA: TGTGCCAGCAGCTCTTCGTGGGGGGTAACGGGCCCCTTGAATGAGCAGTTCTTC; CDR3 protein: CASSSSWGVTGPLNEQFF
V gene: TRBV7-2; D gene: TRBD1; clone size: NA; J gene: TRBJ2-1; CDR3 DNA: TGTGCCAGCAGCTTAGTAGGGACAGGGTTTTTCGATGAGCAGTTCTTC; CDR3 protein: CASSLVGTGFFDEQFF
V gene: TRBV6-5; D gene: NA; clone size: NA; J gene: TRBJ1-1; CDR3 DNA: TGTGCCAGCAGACTTAGGGGGAACACTGAAGCTTTCTTT; CDR3 protein: CASRLRGNTEAFF
V gene: TRBV4-2; D gene: TRBD2; clone size: few; J gene: TRBJ2-1; CDR3 DNA: TGTGCCAGCAGCCAATATGGGACTAGCGGGGGGGCGGGTGAGCAGTTCTTC; CDR3 protein: CASSQYGTSGGAGEQFF
V gene: TRBV21-1; D gene: NA; clone size: NA; J gene: TRBJ1-1; CDR3 DNA: TGTGCCAGCAGCCCCGACAGGGGAAGAACTGAAGCTTTCTTT; CDR3 protein: CASSPDRGRTEAFF
V gene: TRBV25-1; D gene: TRBD1; clone size: NA; J gene: TRBJ2-7; CDR3 DNA: TGTGCCAGCAGCGCTACCGGGACAGGGGTCTACGAGCAGTACTTC; CDR3 protein: CASSATGTGVYEQYF
V gene: TRBV7-9; D gene: NA; clone size: NA; J gene: TRBJ2-7; CDR3 DNA: TGTGCCAGCAGCTTAACAGGTTACGAGCAGTACTTC; CDR3 protein: CASSLTGYEQYF
V gene: TRBV5-1; D gene: NA; clone size: NA; J gene: TRBJ2-1; CDR3 DNA: TGCGCCAGCAGCAAAGACAGGCCAGAGGGCAATGAGCAGTTCTTC; CDR3 protein: CASSKDRPEGNEQFF
V gene: TRBV2; D gene: NA; clone size: NA; J gene: TRBJ1-2; CDR3 DNA: TGTGCCAGCAGTGAGTCGCCGGGTTCCTCCGTCTATGGCTACACCTTC; CDR3 protein: CASSESPGSSVYGYTF
V gene: TRBV10-3; D gene: NA; clone size: NA; J gene: TRBJ1-5; CDR3 DNA: TGTGCCATCAGTGAGAGGGGGATTGGTCAGCCCCAGCATTTT; CDR3 protein: CAISERGIGQPQHF
V gene: TRBV30; D gene: TRBD1; clone size: NA; J gene: TRBJ1-2; CDR3 DNA: TGTGCCTGGAGTGGTGGGACAGGGAATAACGGCTATGGCTACACCTTC; CDR3 protein: CAWSGGTGNNGYGYTF
V gene: TRBV6-9; D gene: TRBD2; clone size: NA; J gene: TRBJ2-1; CDR3 DNA: TGTGCCAGCAGTTATCGACTAGCCTCCTACAATGAGCAGTTCTTC; CDR3 protein: CASSYRLASYNEQFF
V gene: TRBV15; D gene: NA; clone size: NA; J gene: TRBJ2-3; CDR3 DNA: TGTGCCACCAGCAGAGATGGAGGGTTGTGGCAGGTGGGGACAGATACGCAGTATTTT; CDR3 protein: CATSRDGGLWQVGTDTQYF
V gene: TRBV3-1/TRBV3-2; D gene: NA; clone size: NA; J gene: TRBJ1-1; CDR3 DNA: TGTGCCAGCAGCCAAGTTGGGGGAGCGGGGGAAGCTTTCTTT; CDR3 protein: CASSQVGGAGEAFF
V gene: TRBV2; D gene: NA; clone size: NA; J gene: TRBJ1-5; CDR3 DNA: TGTGCCAGCAAGGAAGGGAGGAATCAGCCCCAGCATTTT; CDR3 protein: CASKEGRNQPQHF
V gene: TRBV5-1; D gene: NA; clone size: NA; J gene: TRBJ1-2; CDR3 DNA: TGCGCCAGCAGCTTGGCTCATGCAGGGGAAATAGGCTACACCTTC; CDR3 protein: CASSLAHAGEIGYTF
V gene: TRBV3-1/TRBV3-2; D gene: NA; clone size: NA; J gene: TRBJ1-6; CDR3 DNA: TGTGCCAGCAGCCAGAGGACGGGGGGCAATTCACCCCTCCACTTT; CDR3 protein: CASSQRTGGNSPLHF
V gene: TRBV24-1; D gene: NA; clone size: NA; J gene: TRBJ2-6; CDR3 DNA: TGTGCCACCAGTGATTGGGGGGCTGGGGCCAACGTCCTGACTTTC; CDR3 protein: CATSDWGAGANVLTF
V gene: TRBV5-1; D gene: TRBD1; clone size: NA; J gene: TRBJ2-1; CDR3 DNA: TGCGCCAGCCTACCTTATGCGGGACAGGGGAGTAATGAGCAGTTCTTC; CDR3 protein: CASLPYAGQGSNEQFF